The present TCR beta chain was sequenced within a study of tumor-infiltrating lymphocytes in primary liver carcinoma. The overall study: The patients presented with primary liver carcinoma, which was managed through surgical resection. Lesions, classed as T1-T3 N0M0, spanned roughly 4 to 10 cm across.

Germline DNA was also extracted, and blood RNA derived from unsorted whole blood. Germline V gene lookup returns CDR1 MNHNS and CDR2 SASEGT. This CDR3 has 12 amino acids. For this clonotype: The germline gene is not matched at one end of the junction; a read error may be the cause.

Synthesis of TCR beta cDNA was carried out from about 0.55 ug total RNA with a constant-region primer. Modified slightly, ARM-PCR produced TCR beta libraries over three nested multiplex PCR rounds. The first two PCR rounds used TRBV1-TRBV30 primers with a Cbeta primer, 10 cycles each. One entry per CDR3 protein, called by TCRdb with MiXCR from the multiplex PCR reads. The sample lists 300,000 to 350,000 distinct CDR3 sequences, roughly two thirds occurring once. Sequencing used peripheral blood. This clonotype was obtained from a man between 35 and 55 years old with primary liver carcinoma and hepatitis B virus infection. V is TRBV6-1 and J is TRBJ2-3; no clear D. CDR3 nucleotide sequence: TGTGCCAGCAGTGTTGAGTTAGATATGCAGTATTTT. Its translation is CASSVELDMQYF.